This T cell receptor (beta chain) was sequenced during a study of T cell clonotyping in hematopoietic cell transplantation. Using immunoSEQ multiplex PCR, the repertoire was profiled, and TCRdb retains in-frame clones only, with some absent. The sample comprises roughly 4,500 clones, approximately 85% of which are singletons, and 22% rests with the top ten. As for this clone: Its antigen is unknown.

Germline CDR1 reads MRHNA; CDR2 reads SNTAGT. There are 18 residues in the CDR3. V was trimmed by 5 bases and J by 5 bases, leaving 22 bases between them. The study, taken as a whole, reports: Few recipient clonotypes overlapped donors; over 97% were de novo at given depth. Recipient TCR diversity dropped after transplant; expanded clonotypes rose from day 30 to 180. Cells were unsorted, so CD4 and CD8 contributions were not separated.

This chain connects TRBV6-4 to TRBJ2-6; D is perhaps TRBD1 (5 bases). The source is a male patient aged 55-69 years who had an allogeneic stem cell transplant from an unrelated donor, so T cells may come from the graft donor. Some clones in this sample may be carry-over from other donors' samples. This material consisted of peripheral blood mononuclear cells, taken 180 days after allogeneic stem cell transplant. CDR3 in DNA: TGTGCCAGCAGTCCAACAGGCACACGACAAAGTCGGGCCAACGTCCTGACTTTC. Its translation: CASSPTGTRQSRANVLTF.